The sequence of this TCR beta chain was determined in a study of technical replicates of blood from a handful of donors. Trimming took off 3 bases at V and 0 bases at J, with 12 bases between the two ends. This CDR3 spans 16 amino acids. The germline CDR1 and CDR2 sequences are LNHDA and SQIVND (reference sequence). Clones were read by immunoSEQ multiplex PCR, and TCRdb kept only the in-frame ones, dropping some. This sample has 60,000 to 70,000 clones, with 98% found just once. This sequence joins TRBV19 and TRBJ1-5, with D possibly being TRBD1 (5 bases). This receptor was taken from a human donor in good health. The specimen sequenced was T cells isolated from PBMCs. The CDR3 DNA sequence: TGTGCCAGTAGTATTCGGGGGACGGATAGCAATCAGCCCCAGCATTTT. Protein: CASSIRGTDSNQPQHF.